A single T cell receptor (beta chain) is shown here with its context. This clone is medium-sized (0.01 to 0.1%) in its sample. No antigen is known for it. No base quality information exists; no much larger clone differs at one position. This entry belongs to a study of sequential checkpoint blockade in melanoma (dated by TCRdb to about 2019). Regarding the complete study: Patients were randomized 1:1 to first-line nivolumab followed by ipilimumab (arm A) or ipilimumab followed by nivolumab (arm B). Maintenance nivolumab was given following each of the two trial sequences. DNA from about 90 melanoma tumor samples collected before treatment underwent TCRbeta immunosequencing. For 20 to 25 patients, matched tumor biopsies were obtained before treatment and at week 13, following single-agent nivolumab (arm A) or ipilimumab (arm B). In around 80% of the matched pre- and post-treatment tumor biopsy pairs, both biopsies came from the same lesion.

This sample's treatment or condition label indicates: randomized to nivolumab then ipilimumab (arm A) or the reverse (arm B). None of the patients in the trial had previously been given DNA-damaging chemotherapy. Samples came from patients with melanoma in CheckMate 064, a randomized, open-label phase II trial of sequential checkpoint blockade. Genomic DNA from formalin-fixed paraffin-embedded (FFPE) tissue samples was used for tumor TCR sequencing. The CDR3 contains 16 residues, cysteine and phenylalanine counted. The only DNA kept is the CDR3, 48 bases in frame from the first base. Between the V and J ends, shortened by 5 bases and 1 base respectively, the junction contains 16 bases. Looking up the germline V gene yields CDR1 SGHVS and CDR2 FNYEAQ. The immunoSEQ Assay was used to immunosequence TCRbeta CDR3 regions from genomic DNA. Before high-throughput sequencing, the genomic DNA was amplified using bias-controlled multiplex PCR. On the study's bioinformatics: To quantify the absolute abundance of each unique TCRbeta CDR3 region, the sequences were collapsed and filtered. Clonality, defined as 1 minus Pielou's evenness, was calculated using only productive rearrangements. To compute tumor T-cell fraction, TCRbeta template counts were normalized to usable DNA, with usable DNA estimated from several housekeeping genes. A previously published method was used to identify clones whose frequencies were significantly greater in on-treatment samples than in baseline samples. TCRdb mirrors the immuneACCESS table, restricted to in-frame sequences. Some clones are absent from its copies; in checked studies, under half trace to an unresolved V gene, and the reason for the others is unknown. That table furnishes V, J and clone size, whereas the DNA furnished D and trimming. Recorded for this sample are roughly 2,700 clones; 23% of them occurred a single time. Clones ranked in the top ten supply 11% of the sample.

Results the study describes overall, beyond this receptor: Clinical benefit was about 30 times more likely to be achieved by patients whose tumor T-cell fraction and clonality increased by week 13. Validation of the response-prediction model combining TCR metrics and mutation burden is needed in larger, independent patient cohorts. Small sample sizes and reduced statistical power limited the within-arm analyses of tumor T-cell fraction. In the nivolumab-first arm (arm A), pretreatment tumor TIL clonality was associated with response (P = .04). Tumor T-cell fraction and clonality were found to correlate with PD-L1 staining and CD8+ T-cell counts but not with mutational load.

The source material was tumor tissue (inferred from file names), sampled from a patient given nivolumab and ipilimumab in sequence. The rearrangement joined TRBV7-6 to TRBJ2-3; no D segment can be confidently identified. The sequence was obtained from a human donor with melanoma. This receptor carries the CDR3 CASSPGAGNGTDTQYF. DNA sequence: TGTGCCAGCAGCCCCGGCGCCGGAAATGGCACAGATACGCAGTATTTT. The entire variable domain, with the stretches around the CDR3 drawn from the reference TRBV7-6 and TRBJ2-3 proteins, is GAGVSQSPRYKVTKRGQDVALRCDPISGHVSLYWYRQALGQGPEFLTYFNYEAQQDKSGLPNDRFSAERPEGSISTLTIQRTEQRDSAMYRCASSPGAGNGTDTQYFGPGTRLTVL.